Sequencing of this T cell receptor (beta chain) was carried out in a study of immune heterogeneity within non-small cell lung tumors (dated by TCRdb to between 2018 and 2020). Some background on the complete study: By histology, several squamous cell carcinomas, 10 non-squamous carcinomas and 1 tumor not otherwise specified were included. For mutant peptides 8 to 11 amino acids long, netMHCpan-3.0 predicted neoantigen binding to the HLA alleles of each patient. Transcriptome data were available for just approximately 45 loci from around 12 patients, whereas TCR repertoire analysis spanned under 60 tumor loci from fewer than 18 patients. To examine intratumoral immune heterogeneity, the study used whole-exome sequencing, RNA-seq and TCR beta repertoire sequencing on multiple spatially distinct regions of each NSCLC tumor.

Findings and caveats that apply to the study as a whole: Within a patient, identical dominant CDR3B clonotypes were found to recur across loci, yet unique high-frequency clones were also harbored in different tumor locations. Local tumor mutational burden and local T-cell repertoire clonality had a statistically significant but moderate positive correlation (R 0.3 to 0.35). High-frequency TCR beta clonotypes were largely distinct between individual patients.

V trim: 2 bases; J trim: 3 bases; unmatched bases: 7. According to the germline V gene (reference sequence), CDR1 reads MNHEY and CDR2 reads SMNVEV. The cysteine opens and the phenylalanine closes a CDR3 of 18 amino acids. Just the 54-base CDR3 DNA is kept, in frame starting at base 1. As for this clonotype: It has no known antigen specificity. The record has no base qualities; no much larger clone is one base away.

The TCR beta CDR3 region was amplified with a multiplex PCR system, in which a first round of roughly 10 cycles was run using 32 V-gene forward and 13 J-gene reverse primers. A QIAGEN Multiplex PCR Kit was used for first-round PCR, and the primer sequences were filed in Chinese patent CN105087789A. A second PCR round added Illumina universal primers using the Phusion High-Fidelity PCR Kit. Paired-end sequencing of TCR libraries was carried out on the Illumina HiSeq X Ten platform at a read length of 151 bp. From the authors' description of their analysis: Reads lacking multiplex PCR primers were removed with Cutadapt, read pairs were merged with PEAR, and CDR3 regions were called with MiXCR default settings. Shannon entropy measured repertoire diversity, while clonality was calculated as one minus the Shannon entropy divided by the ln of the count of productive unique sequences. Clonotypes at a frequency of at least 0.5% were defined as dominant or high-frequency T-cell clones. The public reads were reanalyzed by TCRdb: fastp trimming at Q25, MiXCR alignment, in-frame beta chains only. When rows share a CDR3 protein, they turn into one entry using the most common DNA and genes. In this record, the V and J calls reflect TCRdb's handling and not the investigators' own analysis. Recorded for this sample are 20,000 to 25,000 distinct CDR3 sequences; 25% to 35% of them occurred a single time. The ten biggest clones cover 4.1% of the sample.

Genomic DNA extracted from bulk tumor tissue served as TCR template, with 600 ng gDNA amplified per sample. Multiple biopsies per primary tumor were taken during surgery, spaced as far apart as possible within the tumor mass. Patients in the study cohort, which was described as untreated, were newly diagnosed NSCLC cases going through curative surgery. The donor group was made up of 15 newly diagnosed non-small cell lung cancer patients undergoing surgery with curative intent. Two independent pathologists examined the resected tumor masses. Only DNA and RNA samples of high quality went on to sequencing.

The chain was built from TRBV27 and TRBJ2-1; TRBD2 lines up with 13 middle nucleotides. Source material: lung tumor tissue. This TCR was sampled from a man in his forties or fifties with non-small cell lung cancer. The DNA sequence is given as TGTGCCAGCAGTTTAGGGAGGACTAGCGGGAGTTTCTACAATGAGCAGTTCTTC. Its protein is CASSLGRTSGSFYNEQFF.